The 5 T cell receptor beta chains given below trace back to one sample, sequenced in a study of cytomegalovirus exposure and HLA in healthy donors. The study ran its PCR with 60 Vbeta and 13 Jbeta primers. Assay: immunoSEQ multiplex PCR; the TCRdb copy retains only in-frame clones and omits some. The sample holds about 160,000 clones, roughly four fifths seen once. The specimen was PBMCs. Receptor source: a woman between 50 and 59 years old in good health and CMV-seronegative.

CDR3 protein: CASSRRQGEAFF. CDR3 DNA: TGTGCCAGCAGCCGACGGCAGGGTGAAGCTTTCTTT. This chain connects TRBV6-5 to TRBJ1-1; a possible D gene is TRBD1 (5 bases). The CDR3 length is 12 residues. From germline, CDR1 is MNHEY and CDR2 SVGAGI. The V end was cut by 6 bases, the J end by 7 bases, with 12 bases between.

This chain joins TRBV5-6 and TRBJ1-2; D not resolved. The CDR3 covers 11 residues. Germline-derived CDR1 and CDR2 are SGHDT and YYEEEE. The V end lost 7 bases, the J end lost 6 bases, and 10 bases lay between the germline ends. The CDR3 DNA is TGTGCCAGCGGTGGCGGCAATGGCTACACCTTC. It encodes CASGGGNGYTF.

The chain couples TRBV9 to TRBJ2-7, with 7 bases lining up with TRBD1. Germline trimming cut 6 bases from V and 0 bases from J; bases unmatched to any gene: 3. The CDR3 runs 13 residues. CDR1 and CDR2 from the germline V gene are SGDLS and YYNGEE. The CDR3 bases are TGTGCCAGCACAGGGGGTAGCTCCTACGAGCAGTACTTC. Amino acids: CASTGGSSYEQYF.

This clone has just a few counts. The chain carries TRBV18 and TRBJ1-1, with TRBD1 matching 9 bases. Germline V gene sequence: CDR1 KGHSH, CDR2 LQKENI. The CDR3 has 13 amino acids. The V segment lost 3 bases and the J segment 5 bases; nucleotides outside the gene matches: 1. The CDR3, as DNA: TGTGCCAGCTCACCGGGACAGGGAACTGAAGCTTTCTTT. Translated: CASSPGQGTEAFF.

This clone was counted a few times. The chain links TRBV9 to TRBJ1-2; possibly TRBD1 for D (6 bases). The CDR3 sequence is 11 residues long. V was cut by 3 bases and J by 9 bases, with 9 bases left in between. Germline values: CDR1 SGDLS, CDR2 YYNGEE. The CDR3 DNA reads as TGTGCCAGCAGCGGACAGGCAAGCTACACCTTC. Translating gives CASSGQASYTF.